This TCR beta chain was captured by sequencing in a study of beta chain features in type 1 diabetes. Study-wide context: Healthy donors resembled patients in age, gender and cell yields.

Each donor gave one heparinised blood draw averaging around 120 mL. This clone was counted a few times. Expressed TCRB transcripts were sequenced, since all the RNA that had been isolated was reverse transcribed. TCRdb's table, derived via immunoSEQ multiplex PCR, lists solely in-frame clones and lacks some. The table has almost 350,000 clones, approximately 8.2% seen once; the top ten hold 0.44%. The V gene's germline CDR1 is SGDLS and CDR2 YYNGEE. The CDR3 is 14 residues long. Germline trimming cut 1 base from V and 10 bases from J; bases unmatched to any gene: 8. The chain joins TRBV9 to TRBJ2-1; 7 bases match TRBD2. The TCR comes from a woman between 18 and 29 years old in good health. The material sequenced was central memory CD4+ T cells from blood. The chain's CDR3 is CASSVISGGSEQFF. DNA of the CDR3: TGTGCCAGCAGCGTAATCTCCGGGGGGTCCGAGCAGTTCTTC.